The 12 T cell receptor beta chains reported below all come from one sample, sequenced in a study of T-cell memory formation after mild COVID-19. TCRdb ran MiXCR on the 5' RACE reads and lists one entry per CDR3 protein. Here the sample spans under 300,000 distinct CDR3 sequences, approximately 8% being singletons. Sequences were obtained from PBMCs or a T cell subset sorted from them (not recorded which). The receptors come from a man in his late teens or twenties who had mild COVID-19 (a few samples of this study predate the infection). Cell type and time point are not known.

This clonotype was detected only a few times. Here the CDR3 DNA reads TGTGCCAGCAGAAGACCCAGAACTCCCCAGCATTTT. It codes for CASRRPRTPQHF. The chain joins TRBV6-2 or TRBV6-3 to TRBJ1-5; D remains ambiguous. Trimming took 6 bases from V and 10 from J, leaving 13 bases between them. Germline V gives CDR1 MNHEY, CDR2 SVGEGT. The CDR3 length is 12 residues.

This clonotype was detected a few times. V is TRBV10-3 and J is TRBJ2-3; 7 positions agree with TRBD2. V shed 3 bases and J 5 bases; nucleotides not matched to a gene: 5. The germline gives CDR1 ENHRY, CDR2 SYGVKD. The CDR3 length is 14 residues. CDR3 region: CAISERRGEDTQYF. In DNA, the CDR3 is TGTGCCATCAGTGAACGACGGGGGGAAGATACGCAGTATTTT.

This clonotype was detected many times. The V gene is TRBV20-1, the J gene TRBJ2-7; no clear D gene. The V end lost 4 bases, the J end lost 3 bases, and 16 bases lay between the germline ends. This CDR3 comprises 14 residues. In germline, CDR1 is DFQATT, CDR2 SNEGSKA (reference sequence). The CDR3 here is CSAIKPSIYYEQYV. In DNA form, the CDR3 reads TGCAGTGCTATAAAGCCCTCCATATACTACGAGCAGTACGTC.

V and J are TRBV5-4 and TRBJ2-1; 8 bases are shared with TRBD2. V shed 4 bases and J 9 bases; nucleotides not matched to a gene: 12. Germline CDR1 SGHNT, CDR2 YYREEE (reference sequence). CDR3 length: 15 amino acids. The CDR3 DNA reads TGTGCCAGCAGCCTCCGGCGCGGGGGGCAGGGTGAGCAGTTCTTC. It encodes CASSLRRGGQGEQFF. Full variable domain (missing parts from reference TRBV5-4 and TRBJ2-1): ETGVTQSPTHLIKTRGQQVTLRCSSQSGHNTVSWYQQALGQGPQFIFQYYREEENGRGNFPPRFSGLQFPNYSSELNVNALELDDSALYLCASSLRRGGQGEQFFGPGTRLTVL.

This clonotype came up a few times. The genes are TRBV19 and TRBJ1-5, with D hard to call. Trimming removed 4 bases at V and 5 bases at J, with 9 bases between. There are 13 residues in the CDR3. Germline values: CDR1 LNHDA, CDR2 SQIVND (reference sequence). The CDR3 loop reads CASSTQRHQPQHF. Written as DNA, the CDR3 is TGTGCCAGTAGTACTCAAAGGCATCAGCCCCAGCATTTT.

Here the CDR3 DNA reads TGTGCCAGCATGGGTCAGGGGGGTGTTGCGCAGTACGTC. Translating it yields CASMGQGGVAQYV. This rearrangement joins TRBV2 to TRBJ2-7, with D possibly TRBD1 on 7 matching bases. Germline assignment: CDR1 SNHLY and CDR2 FYNNEI. The CDR3 is 13 amino acids. V was clipped by 7 bases and J by 9 bases, with 19 bases between them.

This clonotype was seen a handful of times. The CDR3 is CASSYSIARNTMNTEAFF. The CDR3 DNA follows: TGTGCCAGCAGTTACTCGATAGCCCGGAATACGATGAACACTGAAGCTTTCTTT. The chain joins TRBV6-6 to TRBJ1-1, with no clear D. The V and J ends lost 0 bases and 0 bases respectively, with 17 bases between them. The CDR3 extends over 18 amino acids. The germline V gene has CDR1 MNHNY and CDR2 SVGAGI (reference sequence).

This clonotype was detected many times. The chain joins TRBV6-2 or TRBV6-3 to TRBJ2-7, with TRBD1 identical over 7 bases. The V gene end was trimmed by 2 bases and the J gene end by 0 bases; junction bases not matched to a gene: 4. The CDR3 loop spans 15 amino acids. The V gene's germline CDR1 is MNHEY and CDR2 SVGEGT. The CDR3 region has the DNA TGTGCCAGCAGTTACCAGGGGGAGAGCTCCTACGAGCAGTACTTC. The encoded protein is CASSYQGESSYEQYF.

This clonotype came up a few times. J is TRBJ2-1 and V is TRBV11-2, with TRBD2 identical over 8 bases. CDR1 and CDR2 from the germline V gene are SGHAT and FQNNGV. The CDR3 loop spans 16 amino acids. V shed 1 base, J shed 5 bases, and the junction held 7 bases outside the gene matches. The CDR3 loop reads CASSLGSGGSNNEQFF. The CDR3 nucleotides are TGTGCCAGCAGCTTAGGGTCGGGAGGGTCTAACAATGAGCAGTTCTTC.

The rearrangement uses TRBV6-2 or TRBV6-3 and TRBJ1-5; 7 bases fit TRBD1. This CDR3 has 17 amino acids. Germline values: CDR1 MNHEY, CDR2 SVGEGT. With 6 bases clipped from V and 0 bases from J, the junction kept 11 bases outside the gene matches. The CDR3 loop is CASSLRPGTDSNQPQHF. CDR3 DNA: TGTGCCAGCAGCCTAAGACCCGGGACAGATAGCAATCAGCCCCAGCATTTT.

This clonotype was found a few times. This rearrangement joins TRBV6-5 to TRBJ2-6; D is undetermined. The CDR3 totals 17 residues. V lost 0 bases and J 5 bases, leaving 14 bases between the germline ends. The germline CDR1 and CDR2 sequences are MNHEY and SVGAGI. DNA of the CDR3: TGTGCCAGCAGTTACTCGATTGGGAAAGTTAGGGCCAACGTCCTGACTTTC. Its translation: CASSYSIGKVRANVLTF.

This clonotype was counted only a few times. This chain uses TRBV12-5 with TRBJ2-5; D might be TRBD2 (5 bases). Trimming took 2 bases from V and 5 from J, leaving 18 bases between them. The CDR3 covers 16 residues. CDR1 is LGHNT, CDR2 FRNRAP, per germline. The CDR3 sequence is CASGLTRAPVFETQYF. CDR3 DNA sequence: TGTGCTAGTGGTTTGACTAGGGCCCCGGTATTCGAGACCCAGTACTTC.